These T cell receptor beta chains were read from a single sample in a study of blood T cell repertoires in COVID-19. Clones were sequenced by immunoSEQ multiplex PCR, and TCRdb holds only the in-frame ones, with some missing. The sample consists of a few hundred thousand clones, approximately 78% of them appearing once. The material sequenced was peripheral blood. These receptors were collected from a woman aged 80 or over with COVID-19, enrolled during active disease. Each CDR3 is given with its conserved first and last residue. The D gene is left open where the match is weak. Only part of the rows carry a size: once, few, many, or a class if the clone is expanded.

d_gene: TRBD1
j_gene: TRBJ1-1
abundance: -
v_gene: TRBV10-3
CDR3aa: CAAATGEISEAFF
CDR3nt: TGTGCCGCAGCGACAGGGGAAATCTCTGAAGCTTTCTTT

d_gene: TRBD1
j_gene: TRBJ1-1
abundance: -
v_gene: TRBV5-1
CDR3aa: CASSIIGQGGTEAFF
CDR3nt: TGCGCCAGCAGCATAATTGGACAGGGCGGAACTGAAGCTTTCTTT

d_gene: -
j_gene: TRBJ1-5
abundance: -
v_gene: TRBV28
CDR3aa: CASRVGGPRNQPQHF
CDR3nt: TGTGCCAGCAGAGTGGGGGGGCCCCGCAATCAGCCCCAGCATTTT

d_gene: -
j_gene: TRBJ2-1
abundance: -
v_gene: TRBV28
CDR3aa: CASSSVAVSYNEQFF
CDR3nt: TGTGCCAGCAGTTCGGTTGCTGTGTCCTACAATGAGCAGTTCTTC

d_gene: TRBD2
j_gene: TRBJ2-7
abundance: -
v_gene: TRBV7-3
CDR3aa: CASSLGTSGGEGEQYF
CDR3nt: TGTGCCAGCAGCCTCGGGACTAGCGGGGGCGAGGGGGAGCAGTACTTC

d_gene: -
j_gene: TRBJ1-1
abundance: once
v_gene: TRBV5-1
CDR3aa: CASGGNTEAFF
CDR3nt: TGCGCCAGCGGGGGGAATACTGAAGCTTTCTTT

d_gene: -
j_gene: TRBJ1-3
abundance: -
v_gene: TRBV7-9
CDR3aa: CASSFILTGNTIYF
CDR3nt: TGTGCCAGCAGCTTTATCCTAACGGGAAACACCATATATTTT

d_gene: -
j_gene: TRBJ2-2
abundance: -
v_gene: TRBV18
CDR3aa: CASSPYREGATNTGELFF
CDR3nt: TGTGCCAGCTCACCATATCGGGAGGGGGCTACGAACACCGGGGAGCTGTTTTTT

d_gene: TRBD2
j_gene: TRBJ2-1
abundance: -
v_gene: TRBV18
CDR3aa: CASSGLAGGYNEQFF
CDR3nt: TGTGCCAGCTCAGGTCTAGCGGGGGGTTACAATGAGCAGTTCTTC

d_gene: -
j_gene: TRBJ1-1
abundance: -
v_gene: TRBV30
CDR3aa: CAWSGGLQGRDTEAFF
CDR3nt: TGTGCCTGGAGTGGGGGTCTGCAGGGAAGGGACACTGAAGCTTTCTTT

d_gene: -
j_gene: TRBJ1-5
abundance: many
v_gene: TRBV7-9
CDR3aa: CASSLSTEFNQPQHF
CDR3nt: TGTGCCAGCAGCTTGAGTACAGAGTTCAATCAGCCCCAGCATTTT

d_gene: -
j_gene: TRBJ1-6
abundance: -
v_gene: TRBV11-2
CDR3aa: CASSLLGRGNSPLHF
CDR3nt: TGTGCCAGCAGCTTACTAGGGAGAGGTAATTCACCCCTCCACTTT

d_gene: TRBD1
j_gene: TRBJ1-4
abundance: -
v_gene: TRBV4-1
CDR3aa: CASRRGTGREKLFF
CDR3nt: TGCGCCAGCAGACGCGGGACAGGGCGAGAAAAACTGTTTTTT

d_gene: TRBD2
j_gene: TRBJ2-3
abundance: once
v_gene: TRBV6-5
CDR3aa: CASSLAGSTDTQYF
CDR3nt: TGTGCCAGCAGTTTAGCGGGTTCCACAGATACGCAGTATTTT

d_gene: TRBD1
j_gene: TRBJ1-2
abundance: -
v_gene: TRBV5-1
CDR3aa: CASTSTGGASGGYTF
CDR3nt: TGCGCCAGCACCTCGACAGGGGGGGCTTCGGGTGGCTACACCTTC

d_gene: -
j_gene: TRBJ1-2
abundance: -
v_gene: TRBV6-4
CDR3aa: CASSGESGLGGYTF
CDR3nt: TGTGCCAGCAGTGGAGAGAGCGGCTTAGGAGGCTACACCTTC

d_gene: TRBD2
j_gene: TRBJ2-5
abundance: once
v_gene: TRBV2
CDR3aa: CASSPYGTSGRRGETQYF
CDR3nt: TGTGCCAGCAGTCCCTATGGGACTAGCGGGAGAAGAGGAGAGACCCAGTACTTC

d_gene: TRBD1
j_gene: TRBJ1-2
abundance: -
v_gene: TRBV30
CDR3aa: CAWSAGTGSGGYTF
CDR3nt: TGTGCCTGGAGTGCCGGGACAGGGTCGGGCGGCTACACCTTC

d_gene: -
j_gene: TRBJ2-2
abundance: -
v_gene: TRBV18
CDR3aa: CASSPPSVSTGELFF
CDR3nt: TGTGCCAGCTCACCCCCATCGGTTTCCACCGGGGAGCTGTTTTTT

d_gene: -
j_gene: TRBJ1-1
abundance: -
v_gene: TRBV6-2/TRBV6-3
CDR3aa: CASSSRRYTEAFF
CDR3nt: TGTGCCAGCAGTTCCCGCAGGTACACTGAAGCTTTCTTT

d_gene: TRBD1
j_gene: TRBJ2-2
abundance: -
v_gene: TRBV4-2
CDR3aa: CATQDREGNGELFF
CDR3nt: TGTGCCACCCAAGACAGGGAAGGTAACGGGGAGCTGTTTTTT

d_gene: -
j_gene: TRBJ2-5
abundance: few
v_gene: TRBV10-3
CDR3aa: CAISESGGQETQYF
CDR3nt: TGTGCCATCAGTGAGTCGGGGGGACAAGAGACCCAGTACTTC

d_gene: TRBD2
j_gene: TRBJ2-5
abundance: -
v_gene: TRBV5-4
CDR3aa: CASSFVAGGRETQYF
CDR3nt: TGTGCCAGCAGCTTCGTTGCGGGAGGTCGGGAGACCCAGTACTTC

d_gene: -
j_gene: TRBJ2-3
abundance: -
v_gene: TRBV3-1/TRBV3-2
CDR3aa: CASSQEGSGYTDTQYF
CDR3nt: TGTGCCAGCAGCCAAGAGGGTAGCGGCTACACAGATACGCAGTATTTT

d_gene: -
j_gene: TRBJ2-6
abundance: -
v_gene: TRBV6-1
CDR3aa: CASSEGREVAGANVLTF
CDR3nt: TGTGCCAGCAGTGAAGGCAGGGAGGTAGCTGGGGCCAACGTCCTGACTTTC

d_gene: TRBD1
j_gene: TRBJ2-1
abundance: -
v_gene: TRBV7-9
CDR3aa: CASSLAGAQGKQFF
CDR3nt: TGTGCCAGCAGCTTAGCAGGGGCACAGGGGAAGCAGTTCTTC

d_gene: -
j_gene: TRBJ1-1
abundance: -
v_gene: TRBV18
CDR3aa: CASSGNRNTEAFF
CDR3nt: TGTGCCAGCTCAGGAAACAGGAACACTGAAGCTTTCTTT

d_gene: TRBD1
j_gene: TRBJ1-3
abundance: -
v_gene: TRBV28
CDR3aa: CASTFPGGGNTIYF
CDR3nt: TGTGCCAGCACCTTCCCAGGGGGTGGAAACACCATATATTTT

d_gene: -
j_gene: TRBJ1-2
abundance: -
v_gene: TRBV6-5
CDR3aa: CASSPTGYGYTF
CDR3nt: TGTGCCAGCAGTCCCACAGGCTATGGCTACACCTTC

d_gene: -
j_gene: TRBJ1-4
abundance: -
v_gene: TRBV5-8
CDR3aa: CATRYSNEKLFF
CDR3nt: TGTGCCACCCGGTACAGTAATGAAAAACTGTTTTTT

d_gene: TRBD1
j_gene: TRBJ1-5
abundance: -
v_gene: TRBV7-9
CDR3aa: CASSPRGTGTGQPQHF
CDR3nt: TGTGCCAGCAGTCCTCGGGGGACAGGGACGGGTCAGCCCCAGCATTTT

d_gene: -
j_gene: TRBJ2-3
abundance: -
v_gene: TRBV7-7
CDR3aa: CASSLLGGTDTQYF
CDR3nt: TGTGCTAGCAGCTTACTAGGGGGCACAGATACGCAGTATTTT

d_gene: TRBD1
j_gene: TRBJ1-5
abundance: -
v_gene: TRBV5-8
CDR3aa: CASSLGDSPNQPQHF
CDR3nt: TGTGCCAGCAGCTTGGGGGACAGCCCAAATCAGCCCCAGCATTTT

d_gene: TRBD1
j_gene: TRBJ2-3
abundance: -
v_gene: TRBV11-2
CDR3aa: CASSLVGTASTDTQYF
CDR3nt: TGTGCCAGCAGCTTAGTCGGGACAGCTAGCACAGATACGCAGTATTTT

d_gene: TRBD1
j_gene: TRBJ1-2
abundance: once
v_gene: TRBV3-1/TRBV3-2
CDR3aa: CASSQEDRRGYTF
CDR3nt: TGTGCCAGCAGCCAAGAGGACAGGCGCGGCTACACCTTC

d_gene: -
j_gene: TRBJ1-5
abundance: -
v_gene: TRBV7-2
CDR3aa: CASSLQGSNQPQHF
CDR3nt: TGTGCCAGCAGCTTACAGGGGAGCAATCAGCCCCAGCATTTT

d_gene: -
j_gene: TRBJ2-7
abundance: -
v_gene: TRBV7-2
CDR3aa: CASSLAGTLLYEQYF
CDR3nt: TGTGCCAGCAGCTTGGCCGGGACACTCCTTTACGAGCAGTACTTC

d_gene: -
j_gene: TRBJ2-3
abundance: -
v_gene: TRBV7-3
CDR3aa: CASSLTASPAKDTQYF
CDR3nt: TGTGCCAGCAGCTTAACGGCTAGCCCCGCTAAAGATACGCAGTATTTT

d_gene: -
j_gene: TRBJ1-1
abundance: once
v_gene: TRBV2
CDR3aa: CASGRGNTEAFF
CDR3nt: TGTGCCAGCGGAAGGGGGAACACTGAAGCTTTCTTT

d_gene: TRBD1
j_gene: TRBJ2-1
abundance: -
v_gene: TRBV5-1
CDR3aa: CASYTTGTGRASEQFF
CDR3nt: TGCGCCAGTTACACAACGGGGACAGGGAGGGCCAGTGAGCAGTTCTTC

d_gene: -
j_gene: TRBJ1-1
abundance: -
v_gene: TRBV6-5
CDR3aa: CASSFRGVAFF
CDR3nt: TGTGCCAGCAGTTTCCGAGGAGTAGCTTTCTTT

d_gene: TRBD2
j_gene: TRBJ2-3
abundance: -
v_gene: TRBV6-5
CDR3aa: CASTKAGGADRTQYF
CDR3nt: TGTGCCAGCACTAAGGCGGGGGGCGCGGACCGTACGCAGTATTTT

d_gene: -
j_gene: TRBJ1-1
abundance: -
v_gene: TRBV7-3
CDR3aa: CASSRRGGQNTEAFF
CDR3nt: TGTGCCAGCAGCCGCCGTGGGGGCCAGAACACTGAAGCTTTCTTT

d_gene: TRBD2
j_gene: TRBJ2-1
abundance: -
v_gene: TRBV5-1
CDR3aa: CASSLIAGSPEQFF
CDR3nt: TGCGCCAGCAGCTTGATAGCGGGATCCCCCGAGCAGTTCTTC

d_gene: -
j_gene: TRBJ1-2
abundance: -
v_gene: TRBV5-6
CDR3aa: CASSPWPGDDGYTF
CDR3nt: TGTGCCAGCAGCCCCTGGCCAGGGGACGATGGCTACACCTTC

d_gene: TRBD2
j_gene: TRBJ2-2
abundance: -
v_gene: TRBV5-8
CDR3aa: CASSFTSGATGELFF
CDR3nt: TGTGCCAGCAGCTTTACTAGCGGGGCCACCGGGGAGCTGTTTTTT

d_gene: -
j_gene: TRBJ1-4
abundance: -
v_gene: TRBV6-1
CDR3aa: CASSELVSNEKLFF
CDR3nt: TGTGCCAGCAGTGAATTAGTCTCAAATGAAAAACTGTTTTTT

d_gene: TRBD2
j_gene: TRBJ2-5
abundance: -
v_gene: TRBV2
CDR3aa: CASNGLAVQETQYF
CDR3nt: TGTGCCAGCAATGGACTAGCGGTCCAAGAGACCCAGTACTTC

d_gene: -
j_gene: TRBJ2-6
abundance: -
v_gene: TRBV7-2
CDR3aa: CASSLVVSGANVLTF
CDR3nt: TGTGCCAGCAGCTTAGTAGTATCTGGGGCCAACGTCCTGACTTTC

d_gene: TRBD2
j_gene: TRBJ2-6
abundance: -
v_gene: TRBV6-2/TRBV6-3
CDR3aa: CASSRGGGSGANVLTF
CDR3nt: TGTGCCAGCAGCCGCGGGGGGGGCTCTGGGGCCAACGTCCTGACTTTC

d_gene: -
j_gene: TRBJ1-4
abundance: -
v_gene: TRBV7-8
CDR3aa: CASKDRLATNEKLFF
CDR3nt: TGTGCCAGCAAGGACAGACTTGCAACTAATGAAAAACTGTTTTTT

d_gene: TRBD1
j_gene: TRBJ1-4
abundance: -
v_gene: TRBV7-6
CDR3aa: CASSHGQGSEKLFF
CDR3nt: TGTGCCAGCAGCCACGGACAGGGCAGTGAAAAACTGTTTTTT

d_gene: TRBD1
j_gene: TRBJ1-6
abundance: -
v_gene: TRBV27
CDR3aa: CASSLLTGRGRNSPLHF
CDR3nt: TGTGCCAGCAGTTTATTAACCGGCAGGGGGCGAAATTCACCCCTCCACTTT

d_gene: -
j_gene: TRBJ2-4
abundance: -
v_gene: TRBV28
CDR3aa: CASSPQGGKNIQYF
CDR3nt: TGTGCCAGCAGTCCACAGGGAGGGAAAAACATTCAGTACTTC

d_gene: TRBD1
j_gene: TRBJ1-4
abundance: -
v_gene: TRBV30
CDR3aa: CAYRDRGEANEKLFF
CDR3nt: TGTGCCTACCGGGACAGGGGTGAAGCAAATGAAAAACTGTTTTTT

d_gene: TRBD1
j_gene: TRBJ1-2
abundance: -
v_gene: TRBV5-1
CDR3aa: CASSPGTGVYGYTF
CDR3nt: TGCGCCAGCAGCCCGGGGACAGGGGTCTATGGCTACACCTTC